One T cell receptor beta chain is described in this entry. It lacks a known antigen. No base-level quality is on record; no much larger clone is a single base apart. This specimen belongs to a study of graft-versus-host responses after intestinal transplantation (dated by TCRdb to 2020 to 2023). With regard to the full study: Recipients received multivisceral, liver-intestinal, or isolated intestinal transplants. A peak of at least 4% donor T cells among recipient peripheral blood mononuclear cells was the definition used for donor T cell macrochimerism. All recipients received anti-thymocyte globulin induction followed by maintenance tacrolimus and steroids for around 3 years. Instead of going to the commercial service, samples from a few later patients were sequenced in-house on an Illumina MiSeq and processed with MiXCR. The cohort enrolled 24 intestinal transplant recipients including one retransplant, and a few patients lacking pretransplant specimens were excluded. Bulk TCR-beta CDR3 sequencing was used to track graft-versus-host and host-versus-graft alloreactive T cell clones in the graft, circulation and bone marrow after intestinal transplantation. Alloreactive clones were identified by sequencing pre-transplant mixed lymphocyte reaction products and comparing these products with unstimulated pre-transplant donor and recipient T cells.

Library creation used the immunoSEQ multiplex PCR assay. For most patients, genomic DNA was isolated with the Qiagen DNeasy Blood and Tissue Kit and shipped frozen to Adaptive Biotechnologies for TCR sequencing. For most patients, high-throughput TCR-beta CDR3 sequencing of genomic DNA was performed by Adaptive Biotechnologies. For the original study's pipeline: TCR sequencing data were retrieved from Adaptive's ImmunoSEQ software for 15 to 20 patients, whereas a few other patients were processed with MiXCR and VDJtools. CD4 versus CD8 sorting errors were corrected by removing sequences found in both subsets at a frequency ratio below 5:1. CDR3 nucleotide sequences shared between donor and recipient were removed because the origin of such sequences could not be assigned. At least 2-fold expansion over unstimulated cells and a minimum CFSE-low frequency of 0.002% (template counts) or 0.001% (read counts) were required for clones to be classified as alloreactive. Clones detected in sequenced pre-transplant spleen, lymph node, or MLR CFSE-low populations of the donor or recipient were defined as mappable. The cumulative frequency of alloreactive clones was calculated as a percentage of all sequences, weighted by copy number. The table comes from immuneACCESS by way of TCRdb, which keeps in-frame sequences with V and J called. Part of the clones is missing from these tables; in studies checked, under half for an unresolved V gene and the rest for unknown reasons. V and J calls and clone size are those listed in that table; D and trimming were worked out from the DNA. A total of 80,000 to 100,000 clones appear in this sample, roughly 90% of them only once. The top ten constitute 0.095% to 0.11% of the sample.

Results the study describes overall, beyond this receptor: In patients with donor T cell macrochimerism, the allografts had high GvH to HvG T cell clonal ratios. Early after transplant, declines in HvG clones were associated with peak levels of circulating GvH clones. GvH clones turned up in recipient bone marrow, with some appearing earlier in ileal mucosa or blood, a pattern consistent with an intestinal mucosal origin. Conclusions were limited by the relatively low number and heterogeneity of intestinal transplant patients.

This specimen's time point label, per the study, means: cells obtained before transplantation from donor or recipient. CD3+CD4+ and CD3+CD8+ populations were FACS-sorted from unstimulated pre-transplant donor and recipient cells taken from spleen or lymph nodes. The V end loses 2 bases and the J end loses 5 bases, and a stretch of 19 bases separates them. For CDR1 and CDR2, the germline V gene lists MGHRA and YSYEKL. Taken from cysteine to phenylalanine, the CDR3 has 17 residues. The only DNA kept is the CDR3, 51 bases in frame from the first base. The chain uses TRBV4-1 and TRBJ2-1; the D gene is perhaps TRBD1, from 7 matching bases. The TCR comes from a human donor who received an intestinal transplant. The source material was unstimulated CD4+ T cells sorted from spleen or lymph node cells, sampled before intestinal transplant. This receptor carries the CDR3 CASSQIPGRGAHNEQFF. The nucleotide sequence is given as TGCGCCAGCAGCCAAATTCCCGGCAGGGGGGCACACAATGAGCAGTTCTTC.